Only a few counts were recorded for the clone carrying this T cell receptor (beta chain). The data were obtained in a study of blood T cell repertoires in COVID-19. As for the study in general: Donors in the United States, Italy and Spain gave samples during acute or convalescent COVID-19.

TCRdb's copy holds only in-frame clones and misses some; the assay was immunoSEQ multiplex PCR. Counted here are about 140,000 clones, about 88% occurring once; the ten biggest clones make up approximately 2.4%. CDR3 length equals 16 residues. Germline-derived CDR1 and CDR2 are MNHEY and SMNVEV (reference sequence). The ends lost 2 bases at V and 0 bases at J; junction bases unmatched: 6. Sequencing was performed on peripheral blood. The source of this sequence is a human donor with COVID-19, enrolled during active disease. The donor label of this sample is uncertain. V and J are TRBV27 and TRBJ1-1; 7 bases are shared with TRBD1. CDR3 sequence reads: CASSLPGQTMNTEAFF. CDR3 in DNA: TGTGCCAGCAGTTTACCGGGACAGACCATGAACACTGAAGCTTTCTTT.